These T cell receptor beta chains were read from a single sample in a study of blood T cells in healthy people across ages. Using its own MiXCR run on the 5' RACE reads, TCRdb lists one record per CDR3 protein. The sample has roughly 1.5 million distinct CDR3 sequences, 40% to 45% seen once. The specimen was blood. Receptors were obtained from a woman younger than 35 in good health. CDR3s include the opening cysteine and the closing phenylalanine or tryptophan. Fields, in order: V gene, clone size, CDR3 length, D gene, J gene, CDR3 protein, CDR3 DNA. D genes are given only for firm matches. Clone size is shown for a subset of rows, as once, few, many or a class of expanded clone.

>TRBV28|many|13|TRBD2|TRBJ2-7
CASRDPSGYEQYF
TGTGCCAGCAGGGACCCTAGCGGCTACGAGCAGTACTTC
>TRBV27|-|15|TRBD1|TRBJ1-2
CASSLSHGTGYGYTF
TGTGCCAGCAGTTTATCGCACGGGACAGGGTATGGCTACACCTTC
>TRBV2|-|15|-|TRBJ2-1
CASSQTGGAYNEQFF
TGTGCCAGCAGCCAAACGGGGGGCGCTTACAATGAGCAGTTCTTC
>TRBV7-2|-|14|TRBD2|TRBJ2-5
CASSARLAWETQCF
TGTGCCAGCAGCGCTAGACTAGCGTGGGAGACCCAGTGCTTC
>TRBV11-2|once|16|TRBD2|TRBJ2-1
CASGLNAGEIYNEQFF
TGTGCCAGCGGCTTAAATGCGGGGGAGATTTACAATGAGCAGTTCTTC
>TRBV29-1|-|14|TRBD1|TRBJ2-1
CSVEGWGQCNEQFF
TGCAGCGTTGAAGGGTGGGGACAGTGCAATGAGCAGTTCTTC
>TRBV20-1|-|15|TRBD2|TRBJ2-5
CSARAGGRVRETQYF
TGCAGTGCTAGAGCTGGCGGGAGAGTACGAGAGACCCAGTACTTC
>TRBV6-1|-|14|-|TRBJ2-3
CASSEQGSADTQYF
TGTGCCAGCAGTGAACAGGGCTCAGCAGATACGCAGTATTTT
>TRBV20-1|-|14|-|TRBJ2-3
CSARAGTSTDTQYF
TGCAGTGCTAGGGCAGGGACTAGCACAGATACGCAGTATTTT
>TRBV5-1|-|16|TRBD2|TRBJ2-1
CASSLGTGLAGNEQFF
TGCGCCAGCAGCTTGGGGACGGGACTAGCGGGAAATGAGCAGTTCTTC
>TRBV20-1|-|16|TRBD2|TRBJ2-3
CSASKGLAGLYNEQYF
TGCAGTGCTAGCAAGGGACTAGCGGGCCTTTACAATGAGCAGTATTTT
>TRBV7-2|-|16|TRBD2|TRBJ2-3
CASRKRAGSFSDTQYF
TGTGCCAGCAGGAAACGAGCGGGATCCTTTAGCGATACGCAGTATTTT
>TRBV6-5|-|16|TRBD2|TRBJ2-1
CASSYSVGGLYNEQFF
TGTGCCAGCAGTTACTCAGTGGGAGGGTTATACAATGAGCAGTTCTTC
>TRBV15|-|14|-|TRBJ2-1
CATSRDITSVEQFF
TGTGCCACCAGCAGAGACATAACAAGTGTGGAGCAGTTCTTC
>TRBV12-3/TRBV12-4|-|15|-|TRBJ2-3
CASSLPREMTDTQYF
TGTGCCAGCAGTCTCCCACGGGAGATGACAGATACGCAGTATTTT
>TRBV7-3|-|13|TRBD1|TRBJ1-2
CASSLTQGAGYTF
TGTGCCAGCAGCTTAACACAGGGGGCTGGCTACACCTTC
>TRBV3-1|-|16|-|TRBJ2-5
CASSQDIRVLQETQYF
TGTGCCAGCAGCCAAGATATAAGGGTCCTTCAAGAGACCCAGTACTTC
>TRBV4-3|few|16|TRBD2|TRBJ2-3
CASSQAGGPYSDTQYF
TGCGCCAGCAGCCAAGCGGGAGGGCCCTACTCAGATACGCAGTATTTT
>TRBV12-3/TRBV12-4|few|19|TRBD2|TRBJ2-7
CASSLRALAGGRSEAEQYF
TGTGCCAGCAGTTTAAGGGCACTAGCGGGAGGCCGCTCTGAAGCCGAGCAGTACTTC
>TRBV2|few|15|-|TRBJ1-2
CASSERRQTNYGYTF
TGTGCCAGCAGTGAACGGCGTCAGACTAACTATGGCTACACCTTC
>TRBV27|few|14|-|TRBJ2-5
CASTPVGGGETQYF
TGTGCCAGCACCCCCGTGGGGGGAGGTGAGACCCAGTACTTC
>TRBV5-1|few|16|-|TRBJ2-1
CASAPLAARQYNEQFF
TGCGCCAGTGCGCCCTTGGCCGCACGACAATACAATGAGCAGTTCTTC
>TRBV7-6|-|14|TRBD2|TRBJ2-7
CASSQAGGYYEQYF
TGTGCCAGCAGCCAAGCGGGGGGTTACTACGAGCAGTACTTC
>TRBV13|-|15|TRBD2|TRBJ2-5
CASSDTSELQYEQYF
TGTGCCAGCAGCGATACTAGCGAGTTGCAGTATGAGCAGTACTTC
>TRBV20-1|few|13|-|TRBJ2-1
CSARDASYNEQFF
TGCAGTGCTAGAGATGCTTCCTACAATGAGCAGTTCTTC
>TRBV4-1|-|15|-|TRBJ1-2
CASSQALTDNYGYTF
TGCGCCAGCAGCCAAGCCTTGACTGACAACTATGGCTACACCTTC
>TRBV28|-|15|TRBD1|TRBJ1-5
CASREQGSSNQPQHF
TGTGCCAGCAGGGAACAGGGGTCAAGCAATCAGCCCCAGCATTTT
>TRBV7-9|few|15|-|TRBJ1-1
CASSIRGTVNTEAFF
TGTGCCAGCAGCATCAGGGGTACGGTGAACACTGAAGCTTTCTTT
>TRBV6-5|few|13|-|TRBJ2-7
CASSDEGIDEQYF
TGTGCCAGCAGTGACGAAGGGATCGACGAGCAGTACTTC
>TRBV4-1|few|16|-|TRBJ1-1
CASSQDLGVPNTEAFF
TGCGCCAGCAGCCAAGATCTCGGAGTACCGAACACTGAAGCTTTCTTT
>TRBV7-2|-|14|TRBD1|TRBJ1-1
CASSLGQHFREAFF
TGTGCCAGCAGCTTGGGACAGCACTTTAGAGAAGCTTTCTTT
>TRBV27|few|15|-|TRBJ1-4
CASSPYQPTNEKLFF
TGTGCCAGCAGTCCATATCAGCCAACTAATGAAAAACTGTTTTTT
>TRBV20-1|-|14|-|TRBJ2-4
CSALERVAKNIQYF
TGCAGTGCGCTCGAGCGGGTAGCCAAAAACATTCAGTACTTC
>TRBV2|-|15|TRBD2|TRBJ2-5
CASSVTSGRSNEQYF
TGTGCCAGCAGTGTGACTAGCGGGAGGAGCAATGAGCAGTACTTC
>TRBV4-3|-|16|TRBD1|TRBJ1-1
CASSQVAGQGTSEAFF
TGCGCCAGCAGCCAAGTGGCAGGACAGGGAACGTCTGAAGCTTTCTTT
>TRBV6-6|-|12|-|TRBJ1-1
CASGRLNTEAFF
TGTGCCAGCGGACGCCTTAACACTGAAGCTTTCTTT
>TRBV3-1|-|15|-|TRBJ1-5
CASSQDRTADQPQHF
TGTGCCAGCAGCCAAGATCGGACCGCGGATCAGCCCCAGCATTTT
>TRBV3-1|few|15|-|TRBJ2-5
CASSQETGSQETQYF
TGTGCCAGCAGTCAAGAAACAGGTTCTCAAGAGACCCAGTACTTC
>TRBV4-3|-|13|-|TRBJ1-1
CASSQDWLGEAFF
TGCGCCAGCAGCCAAGATTGGTTAGGGGAAGCTTTCTTT
>TRBV7-2|-|15|-|TRBJ2-5
CASSTQTRQQETQYF
TGTGCCAGCAGCACCCAGACCCGACAGCAAGAGACCCAGTACTTC
>TRBV11-2|-|14|-|TRBJ2-2
CASSSQGHTGELFF
TGTGCCAGCAGCTCACAGGGCCACACCGGGGAGCTGTTTTTT
>TRBV6-5|-|14|-|TRBJ2-5
CASSYETRTETQYF
TGTGCCAGCAGTTACGAGACTAGGACGGAGACCCAGTACTTC
>TRBV20-1|-|13|-|TRBJ2-7
CSATRGGICEQYF
TGCAGTGCTACGAGAGGCGGGATCTGCGAGCAGTACTTC
>TRBV7-2|-|16|TRBD2|TRBJ2-1
CVSSLGGGLGYNEQFF
TGTGTCAGCAGCTTAGGCGGGGGACTGGGATACAATGAGCAGTTCTTC
>TRBV4-1|-|14|-|TRBJ2-3
CASRPLGGADTQYF
TGCGCCAGCAGACCTCTGGGGGGAGCAGATACGCAGTATTTT
>TRBV2|-|14|-|TRBJ2-7
CASMIGIPFYEQYF
TGTGCCAGCATGATAGGGATCCCTTTCTACGAGCAGTACTTC
>TRBV25-1|-|16|-|TRBJ1-6
CASSLRGVGVGSPLHF
TGTGCCAGCAGTCTTAGGGGGGTAGGGGTTGGTTCACCCCTCCACTTT
>TRBV27|few|14|TRBD1|TRBJ2-2
CASSSYRGTGELFF
TGTGCCAGCAGTTCCTACAGGGGCACCGGGGAGCTGTTTTTT
>TRBV7-2|few|14|-|TRBJ2-5
CASSEGYQRATQYF
TGTGCCAGCAGCGAGGGGTACCAACGGGCGACCCAGTACTTC
>TRBV3-1|-|15|-|TRBJ1-1
CASSPMRGLNTEAFF
TGTGCCAGCAGCCCGATGAGGGGCCTGAACACTGAAGCTTTCTTT
>TRBV24-1|few|14|-|TRBJ2-1
CATSEAETANEQFF
TGTGCCACCAGTGAGGCTGAGACAGCAAATGAGCAGTTCTTC
>TRBV5-1|few|16|-|TRBJ2-7
CASSLAGGSVSYEQYF
TGCGCCAGCAGCTTGGCCGGAGGCTCGGTCTCCTACGAGCAGTACTTC
>TRBV7-9|-|16|TRBD2|TRBJ2-1
CASSLLAGGPKNEQFF
TGTGCCAGCAGCTTACTAGCGGGGGGGCCAAAGAATGAGCAGTTCTTC
>TRBV5-1|few|14|-|TRBJ1-2
CASSFGVGIYGYTF
TGCGCCAGCAGCTTCGGCGTGGGGATCTATGGCTACACCTTC